This is a list of T cell receptor beta chains from one sample in a study of blood T cell repertoires in COVID-19. TCRdb's table, derived via immunoSEQ multiplex PCR, lists solely in-frame clones and lacks some. The repertoire includes fewer than 350,000 clones, less than 85% of them detected once, and under 3% sits in the top ten. Material: PBMCs or T cells enriched from blood (not recorded which). Source of these receptors: a woman between 50 and 59 years old who had recovered from COVID-19. CDR3s include the opening cysteine and the closing phenylalanine or tryptophan. The order of the fields is D gene, V gene, clone size, CDR3 length, J gene, CDR3 DNA, CDR3 protein. A D gene is named only where the DNA matches it firmly. Part of the rows lack a size; the others show once, few, many or a class for expanded clones.

>TRBD1|TRBV7-2|-|13|TRBJ1-2
TGTGCCAGCAACGGACAGGGGGCCGGTGGCTACACCTTC
CASNGQGAGGYTF
>-|TRBV25-1|-|10|TRBJ2-7
TGTGCCAGCAGTCCTCCTGAGCAGTACTTC
CASSPPEQYF
>-|TRBV11-2|-|14|TRBJ2-2
TGTGCCAGCACCCTCGGTTCCAACACCGGGGAGCTGTTTTTT
CASTLGSNTGELFF
>TRBD1|TRBV7-9|-|15|TRBJ1-4
TGTGCCAGCAGCCTGACAGGGGTCACTAATGAAAAACTGTTTTTT
CASSLTGVTNEKLFF
>TRBD2|TRBV24-1|-|16|TRBJ2-5
TGTGCCACCAGTGATCCTAGCGGGGGACCCCTCCGGGCCCAGTACTTC
CATSDPSGGPLRAQYF
>-|TRBV2|-|12|TRBJ1-1
TGTGCCAGCAAGAGATGGTACACTGAAGCTTTCTTT
CASKRWYTEAFF
>-|TRBV12-3/TRBV12-4|-|13|TRBJ1-1
TGTGCCAGCAGCCTGACGGAGGACACTGAAGCTTTCTTT
CASSLTEDTEAFF
>-|TRBV2|few|16|TRBJ1-5
TGTGCCAGCAGTGAATCCTCTGGCAGGGGCCTGGTGTCCCAGCATTTT
CASSESSGRGLVSQHF
>-|TRBV21-1|-|20|TRBJ2-1
TGTGCCAGCAGCAAATCTCTAGGCCTAGCGGGAGTTGGAGGGTACAATGAGCAGTTCTTC
CASSKSLGLAGVGGYNEQFF
>-|TRBV27|-|14|TRBJ1-2
TGTGCCAGCAGTTTTCGGAACCTCCAGGGCGGCTACACCTTC
CASSFRNLQGGYTF
>-|TRBV19|once|16|TRBJ2-6
TGTGCCAGGAATACATGGTCCCACTCTGGGGCCAACGTCCTGACTTTC
CARNTWSHSGANVLTF
>-|TRBV11-2|few|13|TRBJ1-1
TGTGCCAGCAGCTTTGGCCTAGGCGCTGAAGCTTTCTTT
CASSFGLGAEAFF
>-|TRBV27|-|14|TRBJ1-5
TGTGCCAGCAGTTTCTCAGGGAGCAATCAGCCCCAGCATTTT
CASSFSGSNQPQHF
>TRBD1|TRBV24-1|-|16|TRBJ2-5
TGTGCCACCAGTGACACGAGACAGGGATTCCAAGAGACCCAGTACTTC
CATSDTRQGFQETQYF
>TRBD1|TRBV19|-|15|TRBJ1-2
TGTGCCAGCTCGACAGGGGAAGTCGTCCAAGATGGCTACACCTTC
CASSTGEVVQDGYTF
>-|TRBV5-1|-|14|TRBJ1-1
TGCGCCAGCAGCTTGGATACAGGGAACACTGAAGCTTTCTTT
CASSLDTGNTEAFF
>-|TRBV7-6|few|17|TRBJ1-4
TGTGCCAGCAGCTTAGGCCGGTTGGGGCGGACTAATGAAAAACTGTTTTTT
CASSLGRLGRTNEKLFF
>-|TRBV15|-|14|TRBJ1-6
TGTGCCACCAGCAAGGACAGAGGACATTCACCCCTCCACTTT
CATSKDRGHSPLHF
>-|TRBV5-1|-|14|TRBJ1-1
TGCGCCAGCAGCCAGATGTCGGGAAGCACTGAAGCTTTCTTT
CASSQMSGSTEAFF
>TRBD2|TRBV5-1|-|15|TRBJ2-1
TGCGCCAGCAGCCCCGGGACCAGCGGGAGTTATGAGCAGTTCTTC
CASSPGTSGSYEQFF
>TRBD1|TRBV29-1|-|13|TRBJ2-7
TGCAGCGTGGGACAGCGGACCCTGGGGGAGCAGTACTTC
CSVGQRTLGEQYF
>TRBD1|TRBV7-9|-|19|TRBJ2-5
TGTGCCAGCAGCGACTACTCGGCGGGGACAGGGTCGTTCGTGGAGACCCAGTACTTC
CASSDYSAGTGSFVETQYF
>-|TRBV9|-|17|TRBJ2-3
TGTGCCAGCAGCAAACGACAGGTTCCGGTGAAAGAGGATACGCAGTATTTT
CASSKRQVPVKEDTQYF
>TRBD1|TRBV5-6|-|16|TRBJ1-1
TGTGCCAGCAGCTCCCTAACCCGACAGGGTTACACTGAAGCTTTCTTT
CASSSLTRQGYTEAFF
>TRBD2|TRBV10-3|-|13|TRBJ2-1
TGTGCCATCAGCGGGAGGCTCGGGAATGAGCAGTTCTTC
CAISGRLGNEQFF
>TRBD2|TRBV18|-|16|TRBJ2-2
TGTGCCAGCTCACCAACGAGCGGGGGCGGCACCGGGGAGCTGTTTTTT
CASSPTSGGGTGELFF
>-|TRBV9|-|13|TRBJ2-1
TGTGCCAGCAGCGTAGCACTCTACAATGAGCAGTTCTTC
CASSVALYNEQFF
>-|TRBV21-1|-|13|TRBJ1-3
TGTGCCACAGCCGGGAGGGTGCGAAACACCATATATTTT
CATAGRVRNTIYF
>-|TRBV29-1|-|12|TRBJ1-2
TGCAGCGTTGACGACAGTCTCTATGGCTACACCTTC
CSVDDSLYGYTF
>-|TRBV9|-|16|TRBJ1-6
TGTGCCAGCAGCGTAGCGGGGGGCGTGGGGAATTCACCCCTCCACTTT
CASSVAGGVGNSPLHF
>TRBD1|TRBV3-1/TRBV3-2|-|16|TRBJ1-1
TGTGCCAGCAGCCAAGATCTGCGACAGGGAAGAGAGAAAGCTTTCTTT
CASSQDLRQGREKAFF
>TRBD1|TRBV28|once|14|TRBJ1-2
TGTGCCAGCAGTTTGATACAGGGGGCAGGTGGCTACACCTTC
CASSLIQGAGGYTF
>-|TRBV29-1|-|10|TRBJ1-1
TGCAGCGTCACCGAGTCGGAAGCTTTCTTT
CSVTESEAFF
>TRBD1|TRBV11-3|-|14|TRBJ2-7
TGTGCCAGCAGCTCCGGGACAGGGTCCTACGAGCAGTACTTC
CASSSGTGSYEQYF
>-|TRBV2|-|12|TRBJ2-7
TGTGCCAGTTCCGGGACTTACTACGAGCAGTACTTC
CASSGTYYEQYF
>TRBD1|TRBV19|-|15|TRBJ1-2
TGTGCCAGTAGTATAGGAGGGGGCTTTGACTATGGCTACACCTTC
CASSIGGGFDYGYTF
>-|TRBV19|few|14|TRBJ1-1
TGTGCCAGTAGTATGACCGGGGGGCAAACTGAAGCTTTCTTT
CASSMTGGQTEAFF
>-|TRBV3-1/TRBV3-2|-|16|TRBJ1-6
TGTGCCAGCAGCCAATCAAGGAGCTCCTATAATTCACCCCTCCACTTT
CASSQSRSSYNSPLHF
>-|TRBV14|-|13|TRBJ1-1
TGTGCCAGCAGCCAAGGGGCGGGGAGACCAGCTTTCTTT
CASSQGAGRPAFF
>-|TRBV11-2|-|13|TRBJ1-6
TGTGCCAGCAGCCAAACAGGCATTTCACCCCTCCACTTT
CASSQTGISPLHF
>-|TRBV28|-|13|TRBJ2-3
TGTGCCACCACAGGCCCCGGCACAGATACGCAGTATTTT
CATTGPGTDTQYF
>TRBD1|TRBV2|-|14|TRBJ1-2
TGTGCCAGCAGAGACAGGGGGAGGGCCTATGGCTACACCTTC
CASRDRGRAYGYTF
>-|TRBV7-8|-|14|TRBJ1-5
TGTGCCAGCAGCTTAGGAGGCTCGAGGCAGCCCCAGCATTTT
CASSLGGSRQPQHF